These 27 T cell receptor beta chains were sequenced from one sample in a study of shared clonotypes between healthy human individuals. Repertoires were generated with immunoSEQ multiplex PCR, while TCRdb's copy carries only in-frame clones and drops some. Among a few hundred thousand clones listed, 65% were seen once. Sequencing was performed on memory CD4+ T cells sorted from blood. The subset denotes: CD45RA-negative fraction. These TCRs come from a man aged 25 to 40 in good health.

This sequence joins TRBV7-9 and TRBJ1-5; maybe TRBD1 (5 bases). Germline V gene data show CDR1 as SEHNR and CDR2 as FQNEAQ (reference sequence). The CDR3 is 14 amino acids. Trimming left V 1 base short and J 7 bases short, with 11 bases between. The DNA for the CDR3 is TGTGCCAGCAGCTTAGGGCAGGCAGGGCAGCCCCAGCATTTT. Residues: CASSLGQAGQPQHF.

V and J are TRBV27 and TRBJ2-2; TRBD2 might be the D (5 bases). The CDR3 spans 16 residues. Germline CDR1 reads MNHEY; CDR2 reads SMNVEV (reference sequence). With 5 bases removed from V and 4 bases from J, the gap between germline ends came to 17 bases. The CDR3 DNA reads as TGTGCCAGCAGTATAACAGTAAAGAGGGCCACCGGGGAGCTGTTTTTT. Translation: CASSITVKRATGELFF.

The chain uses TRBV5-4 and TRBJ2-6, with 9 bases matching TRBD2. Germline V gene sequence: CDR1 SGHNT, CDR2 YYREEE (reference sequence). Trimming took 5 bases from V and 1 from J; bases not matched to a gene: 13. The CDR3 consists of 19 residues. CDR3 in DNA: TGTGCCAGCAGGGAGGGGTTGCTAGCGGGATGGTCTGGGGCCAACGTCCTGACTTTC. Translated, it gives CASREGLLAGWSGANVLTF.

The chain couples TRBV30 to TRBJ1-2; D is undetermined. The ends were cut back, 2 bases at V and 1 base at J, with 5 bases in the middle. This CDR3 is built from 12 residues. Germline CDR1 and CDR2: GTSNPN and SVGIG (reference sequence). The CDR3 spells CAWSRDNYGYTF. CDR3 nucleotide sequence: TGTGCCTGGAGTAGGGATAACTATGGCTACACCTTC.

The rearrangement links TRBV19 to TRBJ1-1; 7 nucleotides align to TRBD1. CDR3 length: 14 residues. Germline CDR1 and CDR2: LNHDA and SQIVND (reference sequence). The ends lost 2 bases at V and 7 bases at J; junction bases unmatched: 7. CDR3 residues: CASSIQSGGHEAFF. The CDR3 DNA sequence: TGTGCCAGTAGTATACAATCAGGGGGACATGAAGCTTTCTTT.

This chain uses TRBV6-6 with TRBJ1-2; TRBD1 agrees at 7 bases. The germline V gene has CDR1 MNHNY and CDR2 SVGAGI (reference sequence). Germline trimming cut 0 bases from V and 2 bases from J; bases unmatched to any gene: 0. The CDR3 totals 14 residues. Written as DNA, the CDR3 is TGTGCCAGCAGTTACTCGGGACAGAACTATGGCTACACCTTC. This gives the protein CASSYSGQNYGYTF.

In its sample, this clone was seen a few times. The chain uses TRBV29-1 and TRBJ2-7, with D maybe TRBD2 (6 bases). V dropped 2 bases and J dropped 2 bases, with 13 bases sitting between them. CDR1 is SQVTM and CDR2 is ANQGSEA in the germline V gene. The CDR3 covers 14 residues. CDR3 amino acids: CSVERLGKPYEQYF. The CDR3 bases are TGCAGCGTTGAACGACTAGGAAAACCCTACGAGCAGTACTTC.

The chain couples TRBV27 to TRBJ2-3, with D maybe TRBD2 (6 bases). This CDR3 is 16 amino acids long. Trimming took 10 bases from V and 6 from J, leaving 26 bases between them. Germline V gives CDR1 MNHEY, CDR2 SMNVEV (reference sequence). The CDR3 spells CATASGGAGRTDTQYF. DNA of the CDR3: TGTGCCACCGCCTCCGGGGGAGCGGGCCGGACGGATACGCAGTATTTT.

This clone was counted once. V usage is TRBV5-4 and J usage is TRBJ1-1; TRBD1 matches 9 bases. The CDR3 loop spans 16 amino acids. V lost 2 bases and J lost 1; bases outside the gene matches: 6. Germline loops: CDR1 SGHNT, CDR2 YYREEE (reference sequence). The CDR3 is CASSLTGGAENTEAFF. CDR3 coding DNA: TGTGCCAGCAGCTTAACAGGGGGCGCTGAGAACACTGAAGCTTTCTTT.

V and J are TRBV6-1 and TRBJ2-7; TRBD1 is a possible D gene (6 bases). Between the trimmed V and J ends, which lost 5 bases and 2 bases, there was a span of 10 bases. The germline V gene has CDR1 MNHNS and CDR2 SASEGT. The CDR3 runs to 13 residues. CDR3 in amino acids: CASSRTDPYEQYF. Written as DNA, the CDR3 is TGTGCCAGCAGTCGGACAGATCCCTACGAGCAGTACTTC.

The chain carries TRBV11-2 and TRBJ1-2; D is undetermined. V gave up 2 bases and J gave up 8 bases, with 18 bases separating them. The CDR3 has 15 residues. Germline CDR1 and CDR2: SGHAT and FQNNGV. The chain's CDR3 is CASSLFSPRQDGYTF. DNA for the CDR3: TGTGCCAGCAGCTTATTTTCCCCACGGCAGGACGGCTACACCTTC.

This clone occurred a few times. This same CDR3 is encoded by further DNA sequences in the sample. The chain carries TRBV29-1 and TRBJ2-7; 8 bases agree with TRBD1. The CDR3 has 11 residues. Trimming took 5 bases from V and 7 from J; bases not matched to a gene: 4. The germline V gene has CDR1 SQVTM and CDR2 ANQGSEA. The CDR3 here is CSVRTGFEQYF. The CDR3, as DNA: TGCAGCGTTCGGACAGGGTTTGAGCAGTACTTC.

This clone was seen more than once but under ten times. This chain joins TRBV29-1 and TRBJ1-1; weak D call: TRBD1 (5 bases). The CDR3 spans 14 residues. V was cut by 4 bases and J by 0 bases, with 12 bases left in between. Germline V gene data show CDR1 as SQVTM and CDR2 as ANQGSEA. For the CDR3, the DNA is TGCAGCGTTGTGGGACCTGCCATGAACACTGAAGCTTTCTTT. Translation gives CSVVGPAMNTEAFF.

Written as DNA, the CDR3 is TGTGCCAGCAGTATCGGGACTCCAAGCAATGAGCAGTTCTTC. It codes for CASSIGTPSNEQFF. The rearrangement uses TRBV7-2 and TRBJ2-1; possibly TRBD2 for D (6 bases). CDR3 size: 14 residues. The germline gives CDR1 SGHTA, CDR2 FQGNSA. With 6 bases removed from V and 6 bases from J, the gap between germline ends came to 15 bases.

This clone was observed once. The CDR3 DNA sequence: TGTGCCATCAGTTCGAGCCCCAGCACGTACAATGAGCAGTTCTTC. Translated, it gives CAISSSPSTYNEQFF. The chain recombines TRBV10-3 with TRBJ2-1; D is undetermined. The CDR3 sequence is 15 residues long. Germline V gene sequence: CDR1 ENHRY, CDR2 SYGVKD. Trimming stripped 5 bases from V and 4 bases from J, with 15 bases between.

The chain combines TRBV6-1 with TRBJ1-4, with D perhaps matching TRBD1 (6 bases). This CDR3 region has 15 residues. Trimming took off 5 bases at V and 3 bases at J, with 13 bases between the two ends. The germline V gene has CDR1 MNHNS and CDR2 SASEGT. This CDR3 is CASSITGAPNEKLFF. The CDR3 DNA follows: TGTGCCAGCAGTATCACGGGGGCGCCTAATGAAAAACTGTTTTTT.

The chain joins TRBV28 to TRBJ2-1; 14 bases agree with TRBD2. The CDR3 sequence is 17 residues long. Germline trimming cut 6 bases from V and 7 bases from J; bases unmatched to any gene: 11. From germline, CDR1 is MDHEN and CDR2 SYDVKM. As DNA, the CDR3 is TGTGCCAGCAGCCCAGCCGGGACTAGCGGGAGTAGGAATGAGCAGTTCTTC. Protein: CASSPAGTSGSRNEQFF.

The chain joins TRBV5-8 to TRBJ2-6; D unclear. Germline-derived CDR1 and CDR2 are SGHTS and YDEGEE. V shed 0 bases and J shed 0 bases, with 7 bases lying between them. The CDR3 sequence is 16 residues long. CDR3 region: CASSLAVSSGANVLTF. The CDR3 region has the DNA TGTGCCAGCAGCTTGGCAGTGTCCTCTGGGGCCAACGTCCTGACTTTC. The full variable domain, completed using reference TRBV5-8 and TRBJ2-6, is EAGVTQSPTHLIKTRGQQATLRCSPISGHTSVYWYQQALGLGLQFLLWYDEGEERNRGNFPPRFSGRQFPNYSSELNVNALELEDSALYLCASSLAVSSGANVLTFGAGSRLTVL.

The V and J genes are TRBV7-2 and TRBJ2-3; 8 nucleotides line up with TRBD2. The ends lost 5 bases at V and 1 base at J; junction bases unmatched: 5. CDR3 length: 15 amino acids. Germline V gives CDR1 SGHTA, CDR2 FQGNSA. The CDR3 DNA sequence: TGTGCCAGCAGCACCGCGGGGGGCGGCACAGATACGCAGTATTTT. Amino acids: CASSTAGGGTDTQYF.

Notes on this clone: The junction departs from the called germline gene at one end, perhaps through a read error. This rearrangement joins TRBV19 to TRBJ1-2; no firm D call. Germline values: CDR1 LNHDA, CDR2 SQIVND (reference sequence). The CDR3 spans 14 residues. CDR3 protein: CASSTGDRDIPTGF. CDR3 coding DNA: TGTGCCAGTAGTACCGGGGATAGGGATATCCCGACGGGCTTC.

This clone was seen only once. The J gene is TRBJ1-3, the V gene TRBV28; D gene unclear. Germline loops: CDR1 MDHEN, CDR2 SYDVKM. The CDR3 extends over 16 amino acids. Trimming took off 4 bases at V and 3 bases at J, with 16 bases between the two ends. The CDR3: CASSSQGRSDGNTIYF. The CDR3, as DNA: TGTGCCAGCAGTTCCCAAGGGAGGTCAGATGGAAACACCATATATTTT.

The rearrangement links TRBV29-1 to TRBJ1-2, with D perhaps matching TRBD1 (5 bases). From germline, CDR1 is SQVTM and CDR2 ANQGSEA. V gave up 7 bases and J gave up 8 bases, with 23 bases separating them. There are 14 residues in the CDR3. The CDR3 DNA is TGCAGCGGCCTCACCGATACGGGGACTGGGGGCTACACCTTC. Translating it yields CSGLTDTGTGGYTF.

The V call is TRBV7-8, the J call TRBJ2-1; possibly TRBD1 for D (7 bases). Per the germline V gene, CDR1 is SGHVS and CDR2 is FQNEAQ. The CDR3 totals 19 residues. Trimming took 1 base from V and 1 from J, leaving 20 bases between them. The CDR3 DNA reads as TGTGCCAGCAGCTTAGGGTCAAGAGCTTCAGGGGGGTCCTACAATGAGCAGTTCTTC. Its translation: CASSLGSRASGGSYNEQFF. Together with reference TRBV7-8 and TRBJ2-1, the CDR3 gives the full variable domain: GAGVSQSPRYKVAKRGQDVALRCDPISGHVSLFWYQQALGQGPEFLTYFQNEAQLDKSGLPSDRFFAERPEGSVSTLKIQRTQQEDSAVYLCASSLGSRASGGSYNEQFFGPGTRLTVL.

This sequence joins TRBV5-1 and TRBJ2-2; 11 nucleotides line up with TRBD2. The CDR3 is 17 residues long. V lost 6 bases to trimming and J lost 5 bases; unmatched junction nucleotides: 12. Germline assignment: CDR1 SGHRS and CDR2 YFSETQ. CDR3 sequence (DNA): TGCGCCAGCAAGGCGATGTACAGGACTAGCGGGACCGGGGAGCTGTTTTTT. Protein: CASKAMYRTSGTGELFF. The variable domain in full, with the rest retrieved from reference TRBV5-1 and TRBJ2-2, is KAGVTQTPRYLIKTRGQQVTLSCSPISGHRSVSWYQQTPGQGLQFLFEYFSETQRNKGNFPGRFSGRQFSNSRSEMNVSTLELGDSALYLCASKAMYRTSGTGELFFGEGSRLTVL.

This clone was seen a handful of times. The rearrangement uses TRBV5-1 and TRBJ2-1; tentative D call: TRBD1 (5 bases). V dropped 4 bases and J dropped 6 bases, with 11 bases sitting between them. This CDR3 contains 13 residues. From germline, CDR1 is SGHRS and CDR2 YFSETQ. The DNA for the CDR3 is TGCGCCAGCAGCAGGGGAAGAGGCAATGAGCAGTTCTTC. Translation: CASSRGRGNEQFF.

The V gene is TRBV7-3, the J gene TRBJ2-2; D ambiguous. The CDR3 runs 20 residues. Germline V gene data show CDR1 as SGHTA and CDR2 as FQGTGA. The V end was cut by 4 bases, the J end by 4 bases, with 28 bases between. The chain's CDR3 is CASSSRAVSFPVRATGELFF. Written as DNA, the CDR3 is TGTGCCAGCAGCTCCCGGGCCGTTTCATTCCCAGTAAGAGCCACCGGGGAGCTGTTTTTT.

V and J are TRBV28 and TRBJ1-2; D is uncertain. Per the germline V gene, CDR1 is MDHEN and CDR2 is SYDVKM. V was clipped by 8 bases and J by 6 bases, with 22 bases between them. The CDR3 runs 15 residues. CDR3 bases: TGTGCCAGCTGGAACGTTCCTCTACCGGGTAATGGCTACACCTTC. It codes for CASWNVPLPGNGYTF.